This T cell receptor beta chain derives from a study of shared clonotypes between healthy human individuals. Study background: The composition of the donors was a couple of women and three men aged 18 to 49.

The germline V gene encodes CDR1 LNHNV and CDR2 YYDKDF (reference sequence). V was pared by 5 bases and J by 3 bases, with 17 bases between. The CDR3 runs 15 residues. Each subset's genomic DNA was split evenly across several immunoSEQ plates. Authors' methods: ImmunoSEQ supplied junction-only sequences lacking quality scores, so filtering was different. Method: immunoSEQ multiplex PCR; TCRdb's copy keeps in-frame clones and lacks some. V, J and clone size derive from that table, while D and trimming were established from the DNA sequence. The sample has more than 450,000 clones, 75% to 85% seen once. Donors comprised healthy HIV-negative adults lacking recent acute infections or vaccinations. This clone was observed a handful of times.

The sequence came from a woman in her forties in good health. Some clones in this sample may be carry-over from other donors' samples. The V call is TRBV15, the J call TRBJ2-7, with D uncertain. Sequenced input: PBMCs. The CDR3 DNA is TGTGCCACCAGCTTGACCGTCAGGTTGGGCTACGAGCAGTACTTC. It encodes CATSLTVRLGYEQYF. Combining the CDR3 with reference TRBV15 and TRBJ2-7 gives the whole variable domain DAMVIQNPRYQVTQFGKPVTLSCSQTLNHNVMYWYQQKSSQAPKLLFHYYDKDFNNEADTPDNFQSRRPNTSFCFLDIRSPGLGDTAMYLCATSLTVRLGYEQYFGPGTRLTVT.